This TCR beta chain comes out of a study of T-cell reconstitution after alpha-beta-depleted transplantation in children. Preparation of the TCRbeta library involved a method that used unique molecular identifiers. TCRdb independently ran MiXCR on the PCR reads; one entry per CDR3 protein. The table includes about 500,000 distinct CDR3 sequences, approximately 29% detected once. The source is a human donor who donated a stem cell graft to a child with aplastic anemia. The starting material was PBMCs from the stem cell graft donor, obtained from the stem cell graft.

The CDR3, as DNA: TGTGCCAGCAGCCGTACTGATGGGACAACAAAACTGTTTTTT. It yields the protein CASSRTDGTTKLFF. The chain recombines TRBV3-1 with TRBJ1-4; tentative D call: TRBD1 (6 bases). The germline CDR1 and CDR2 sequences are LGHDT and YNNKEL (reference sequence). Deletions cut 4 bases from V and 10 bases from J, with 16 bases between. The CDR3 totals 14 residues.